The rows below give T cell receptor beta chains drawn from one sample of a study of relationships among human T cell subsets. TCRdb itself ran the multiplex PCR reads through MiXCR, one entry per CDR3 protein. This table holds around 14,000 distinct CDR3 sequences, around 62% found once. The sequencing sample was made of total T cells sorted from blood. The receptors stem from a man aged 40-55 years in good health. Each CDR3 is given with its conserved first and last residue. A D gene is named only where the DNA matches it firmly. Clone size appears in some rows only: once, few, many, or a class for an expanded clone.

clone_size j_call v_call d_call cdr3_nt cdr3_aa
few TRBJ2-3 TRBV28 TRBD2 TGTGCCAGCAGTCGGACTAGCGGGTACACAGATACGCAGTATTTT CASSRTSGYTDTQYF
NA TRBJ2-5 TRBV19 NA TGTGCCAGTAGTATACAGGGGTTCCAAGAGACCCAGTACTTC CASSIQGFQETQYF
NA TRBJ1-2 TRBV4-1 NA TGTGCCAGCAGCCAAGATCGGCAGGTCGGCTATGGCTACGCCTTC CASSQDRQVGYGYAF
NA TRBJ2-3 TRBV11-2 NA TGTGCCAGCAGCCCCCGGGGGTACTCGGAGCAGTATTTT CASSPRGYSEQYF
NA TRBJ2-3 TRBV30 TRBD2 TGTGCCTGGAGTGTTGGACTAGCGGGAAGAAATACGCAGTATTTT CAWSVGLAGRNTQYF
few TRBJ1-4 TRBV6-6 NA TGTGCCAGCAGTGTTCGGGGAGACCTTGGACAACTGTTTTTT CASSVRGDLGQLFF
few TRBJ2-1 TRBV11-1 NA TGTGCCAGCAGCTTTCTCCGGGCCTACAATGAGCAGTTCTTC CASSFLRAYNEQFF
NA TRBJ2-4 TRBV28 TRBD2 TGTGCCAGCAGTTCCCCGCTCCTTCTAGCGGGGAAAAACATTCAGTACTTC CASSSPLLLAGKNIQYF
NA TRBJ2-2 TRBV20-1 TRBD1 TGCAGTGCTAGATCAATCACAGGGGGCTCTAGACACGGGGAGCTGTTTTTT CSARSITGGSRHGELFF
NA TRBJ1-1 TRBV2 TRBD1 TGTGCCAGAGACAGGGGGCTCATGAACACTGAAGCTTTCTTT CARDRGLMNTEAFF
NA TRBJ2-1 TRBV6-1 NA TGTGCCAGCAGTGAAGAAGGAATCTCGCTTGAGCAGTTCTTC CASSEEGISLEQFF
NA TRBJ2-1 TRBV11-3 NA TGTGCCAGCAGCTTGGGCGGCGACCTTCGAGGCTCCTACAATGAGCAGTTCTTC CASSLGGDLRGSYNEQFF
few TRBJ2-1 TRBV27 TRBD1 TGTGCCAGCAGTTCACAGGGGAATGAGCAGTTCTTC CASSSQGNEQFF
NA TRBJ1-2 TRBV28 NA TGTGCCAGTCATTCCCGCTATGGCTACACCTTC CASHSRYGYTF
NA TRBJ1-5 TRBV4-1 NA TGCGCCAGCAGCCAAGATTGGGGGCTAGAACAGCCCCAGCATTTT CASSQDWGLEQPQHF
few TRBJ1-3 TRBV12-3/TRBV12-4 NA TGTGCCAGCAGTCTCAAGTTCTCTGGAAACACCATATATTTT CASSLKFSGNTIYF
NA TRBJ1-1 TRBV11-2 NA TGTGCCAGCAGCTTAGATCACACTGAAGCTTTCTTT CASSLDHTEAFF
NA TRBJ2-7 TRBV19 TRBD1 TGTGCCAGTAGTATGGGCCGACAGGGGCCCTACGAGCAGTACTTC CASSMGRQGPYEQYF
few TRBJ1-4 TRBV25-1 TRBD1 TGTGCCAGCAGTGAGGAACAGGGGCTAAAAACTAATGAAAAACTGTTTTTT CASSEEQGLKTNEKLFF
NA TRBJ1-1 TRBV10-3 TRBD1 TGTGCCATCAGTGGGGGGGACAGAGGTGAAGCTTTCTTT CAISGGDRGEAFF
NA TRBJ2-2 TRBV11-2 NA TGTGCCAGCAGCTTGGGGGCGGGGGAGAGGACCGGGGAGCTGTTTTTT CASSLGAGERTGELFF
NA TRBJ2-1 TRBV11-2 NA TGTGCCAGCAGCTCGGGACACACTGGTGAGCAGTTCTTC CASSSGHTGEQFF
NA TRBJ2-7 TRBV11-2 TRBD2 TGTGCCAGCAGCTTTCGGACTAGCGGCCTAAGCTCCTACGAGCAGTACTTC CASSFRTSGLSSYEQYF
NA TRBJ1-1 TRBV29-1 NA TGCAGCTCCAGGGTAATGAACACTGAAGCTTTCTTT CSSRVMNTEAFF
NA TRBJ2-6 TRBV20-1 NA TGCAGTGCCCTTCAGGGTTCTGGGGCCAACGTCCTGACTTTC CSALQGSGANVLTF
NA TRBJ2-7 TRBV27 NA TGTGCCAGCAGTTTAGCAGGGGCCCAAAGCGAGCAGTACTTC CASSLAGAQSEQYF
NA TRBJ1-1 TRBV28 NA TGTGCCAGCAGTTCCTATGGGGGCGACGTCACTGAAGCTTTCTTT CASSSYGGDVTEAFF
NA TRBJ1-3 TRBV12-3/TRBV12-4 TRBD1 TGTGCCAGCAGTTCACAGGGGCTGGGCGGAAACACCATATATTTT CASSSQGLGGNTIYF
NA TRBJ2-1 TRBV19 NA TGTGCCAGTAGTTATACTAGCATCAATGAGCAGTTCTTC CASSYTSINEQFF
NA TRBJ1-2 TRBV20-1 NA TGCAGTGGCGCGAATGTTTTGTGGTATGGCTACACCTTC CSGANVLWYGYTF
NA TRBJ2-3 TRBV11-1 TRBD1 TGTGCCAGCATGCGGGACAGGCGCACAGATACGCAGTATTTT CASMRDRRTDTQYF
medium-sized TRBJ2-3 TRBV10-3 NA TGTGCCATCAATGAGGGGGGAAGCACAGATACGCAGTATTTT CAINEGGSTDTQYF
NA TRBJ2-1 TRBV20-1 NA TGCAGTGCTAGAGACAGGGAAAATGAGCAGTTCTTC CSARDRENEQFF
few TRBJ2-7 TRBV6-1 TRBD2 TGTGCCAGCAGTGCCCGACTAGCGGGGGACGGGGTCCACGAGCAGTACTTC CASSARLAGDGVHEQYF
NA TRBJ1-1 TRBV10-3 NA TGTGCCATCAGTGAGATGAGACGGACCGAGGACACTGAAGCTTTCTTT CAISEMRRTEDTEAFF
NA TRBJ1-2 TRBV12-3/TRBV12-4 NA TGTGCCAGCAGACCCACAGGGTCCTATGGCTACACCTTC CASRPTGSYGYTF
NA TRBJ2-1 TRBV20-1 TRBD2 TGCAGTGCTGAGGCGAACGGGAGGGCCTCTTATGAGCAGTTCTTC CSAEANGRASYEQFF
NA TRBJ2-5 TRBV7-8 TRBD1 TGTGCCACCGACTCAGGGGGCAATCAAGAGACCCAGTACTTC CATDSGGNQETQYF
NA TRBJ2-5 TRBV5-5 TRBD1 TGTGCCAGCAGCCCTGGGACAGGCAGTCCCCAAGAGACCCAGTACTTC CASSPGTGSPQETQYF
NA TRBJ2-7 TRBV29-1 TRBD1 TGCAGCGCAGGACAGGGAACCTACGAGCAGTACTTC CSAGQGTYEQYF
NA TRBJ1-5 TRBV18 TRBD1 TGTGCCAGCTCACCGGGACAGGGAGGTCAGCCCCAGCATTTT CASSPGQGGQPQHF
NA TRBJ2-5 TRBV14 NA TGTGCCAGCAGCCATTCTAGCGCGGAGACCCAGTACTTC CASSHSSAETQYF
NA TRBJ2-1 TRBV27 TRBD1 TGTGCCAGCAATACGGGACAGGGGGGATTCGAGGAGCAGTTCTTC CASNTGQGGFEEQFF
NA TRBJ2-7 TRBV20-1 NA TGCAGTGCTAGACCACGTGATCAAGCCAACTACGAGCAGTACTTC CSARPRDQANYEQYF
NA TRBJ2-1 TRBV28 NA TGTGCCAGTCGCCCGGGCCCCCCACGGGATGAGCAGTTCTTC CASRPGPPRDEQFF
NA TRBJ1-4 TRBV11-2 NA TGTGCCAGCAGCCCTGGACAGACAACTAATGAAAAACTGTTTTTT CASSPGQTTNEKLFF
NA TRBJ2-1 TRBV18 NA TGTGCCAGCTCACCACCAATTCAAGGGGGTAATGAGCAGTTCTTC CASSPPIQGGNEQFF
few TRBJ1-6 TRBV6-6 NA TGTGCCAGCAGTCTCGGACGGTACTCCTATAATTCACCCCTCCACTTT CASSLGRYSYNSPLHF
NA TRBJ1-2 TRBV12-3/TRBV12-4 NA TGTGCCAGCTACTTGCCAATCTATGGCTACACCTTC CASYLPIYGYTF
few TRBJ2-2 TRBV7-7 TRBD2 TGTGCTAGCAGCCCCTATAGCGGGGTCACCGGGGAGCTGTTTTTT CASSPYSGVTGELFF
NA TRBJ1-1 TRBV15 TRBD1 TGTGCCACCAGCGGGCGACAGGGCTCTAACACTGAAGCTTTCTTT CATSGRQGSNTEAFF
NA TRBJ2-2 TRBV6-1 TRBD2 TGTGCCAGCAGTGAAGGGACTAGCGGGGCCGGGGAGCTGTTTTTT CASSEGTSGAGELFF
NA TRBJ2-5 TRBV4-2 TRBD2 TGTGCCAGCAGCCAAGGTTCCCTAGCGGGGACAGAAGAGACCCAGTACTTC CASSQGSLAGTEETQYF
NA TRBJ1-3 TRBV6-6 NA TGTGCCAGCAGTTGGGCCCAGGGTACCGGAAACACCATATATTTT CASSWAQGTGNTIYF
NA TRBJ2-3 TRBV18 NA TGTGCCAGCTCACCCGGACTGGGCACAGATACGCAGTATTTT CASSPGLGTDTQYF